This T cell receptor (beta chain) was captured in a study of CD8 T cells in ankylosing spondylitis. The authors made TCR beta libraries by quantitative 5'-RACE with molecular barcodes. TCRdb recomputed calls from the 5' RACE reads with MiXCR, one row per CDR3 protein. The sample yields approximately 140,000 distinct CDR3 sequences, 15% to 20% seen once. Findings and caveats of the study: Within matched ankylosing spondylitis synovial fluid, disease-linked clones were reportedly significantly enriched. Clones linked to disease, bearing a CD8+ phenotype, were relatively rare in peripheral blood. For ankylosing spondylitis blood, a TCR beta motif of about 8 highly homologous variants appeared characteristic.

This clonotype showed up just a few times. Its antigen is still unknown. Germline V lookup: CDR1 SGHAT, CDR2 FQNNGV. The CDR3 extends over 12 amino acids. With 3 bases removed from V and 7 bases from J, the gap between germline ends came to 9 bases. The TCR sequence derives from a male donor with ankylosing spondylitis. The rearrangement joins TRBV11-2 to TRBJ1-2; D unresolved. Sequencing was carried out using blood, either unsorted or a sorted T cell fraction (not recorded which). The CDR3: CASSLPRGGYTF. The CDR3 coding sequence is TGTGCCAGCAGCTTGCCACGGGGTGGCTACACCTTC.